Presented here are 9 T cell receptor beta chains from one specimen sequenced in a study of blood T cells in healthy people across ages. Then a second PCR, running roughly 7 to 11 cycles, was carried out with a sample-barcoded 5' primer and a J-beta primer mix. In TCRdb, the 5' RACE reads were re-called with MiXCR into one record per CDR3 protein. The sample yields under 800,000 distinct CDR3 sequences, around 21% seen once. The sequencing input was blood. The receptors originated from a man in his 70s in good health.

This clonotype turned up a few times. The rearrangement joins TRBV24-1 to TRBJ2-5; possible D gene TRBD2, 7 bases. Germline-derived CDR1 and CDR2 are KGHDR and SFDVKD. There are 15 residues in the CDR3. V dropped 5 bases and J dropped 1 base, with 13 bases sitting between them. CDR3 amino acids: CATSVGGLGQETQYF. CDR3 in DNA: TGTGCCACCAGTGTCGGGGGGCTTGGCCAAGAGACCCAGTACTTC.

This clonotype was picked up a small number of times. The genes are TRBV11-1 and TRBJ2-1, with TRBD2 identical over 10 bases. The closer fit of TRBJ2-7 to the DNA end suggests the J call may be wrong. The CDR3 extends over 16 amino acids. Looked up from germline, CDR1 is SGHAT and CDR2 is FQDESV (reference sequence). CDR3 nucleotides: TGTGCCAGCAGCTTACCGGGTCTAGCGGGAGCCTACGAGCAGTACTTC. Its translation: CASSLPGLAGAYEQYF.

V gene TRBV2 combines with J gene TRBJ1-2; 7 positions match TRBD1. The germline CDR1 and CDR2 sequences are SNHLY and FYNNEI. The CDR3 is made up of 13 amino acids. V lost 1 base, J lost 4 bases, and 0 bases stayed unmatched. The CDR3 DNA follows: TGTGCCAGCAGTGAAGGACAGGGCTATGGCTACACCTTC. This translates into CASSEGQGYGYTF.

This chain joins TRBV7-2 and TRBJ2-5; D may correspond to TRBD1 or TRBD2 (5 bases each). Germline V gene sequence: CDR1 SGHTA, CDR2 FQGNSA. There are 15 residues in the CDR3. V dropped 2 bases and J dropped 1 base, with 11 bases sitting between them. CDR3 coding DNA: TGTGCCAGCAGCTTAAGGGGACCCAGCCAAGAGACCCAGTACTTC. Translated, it gives CASSLRGPSQETQYF.

The CDR3 nucleotides read TGTGCCAGCAGTCCGGGACCGGGGTATTACGAGCAGTACTTC. It codes for CASSPGPGYYEQYF. The rearrangement uses TRBV7-2 and TRBJ2-7; either TRBD1 or TRBD2 may fit D (5 bases each). CDR1 is SGHTA, CDR2 FQGNSA, per germline. The germline V and J ends were trimmed by 6 bases and 4 bases, with 16 bases remaining between them. The CDR3 covers 14 residues.

V usage is TRBV3-1 and J usage is TRBJ2-3; 9 bases are shared with TRBD2. CDR1 and CDR2 from the germline V gene are LGHDT and YNNKEL (reference sequence). The CDR3 sequence is 17 residues long. V trimming: 2 bases; J trimming: 2 bases; junction bases outside the gene matches: 8. As DNA, the CDR3 is TGTGCCAGCAGCCAATCTAGGCTAGCGGGGCCCACAGATACGCAGTATTTT. Translating gives CASSQSRLAGPTDTQYF.

Many counts were recorded for this clonotype. The V and J genes are TRBV2 and TRBJ2-7; TRBD1 matches 8 bases. The CDR3 totals 14 residues. The germline CDR1 and CDR2 sequences are SNHLY and FYNNEI. V gave up 8 bases and J gave up 0 bases; unmatched junction bases: 6. The CDR3 sequence is CASGGQASSYEQYF. The CDR3 DNA is TGTGCCAGCGGGGGACAGGCGAGCTCCTACGAGCAGTACTTC.

This sequence joins TRBV12-3 or TRBV12-4 and TRBJ2-5; 7 bases agree with TRBD2. TRBJ2-7 matches the DNA end more closely, so the J call is doubtful. The CDR3 sequence is 16 residues long. CDR3 residues: CASSLGLAVLYGEQYF. DNA for the CDR3: TGTGCCAGCAGTTTGGGGCTAGCGGTACTCTACGGCGAGCAGTACTTC.

V is TRBV7-9 and J is TRBJ1-5; D unclear. V was clipped by 2 bases and J by 9 bases, with 11 bases between them. Per germline, CDR1 SEHNR and CDR2 FQNEAQ (reference sequence). CDR3 size: 13 residues. This CDR3 is CASSLSTSGPQHF. The CDR3 DNA is TGTGCCAGCAGCTTATCGACCTCTGGGCCCCAGCATTTT.